The rows below give T cell receptor beta chains drawn from one sample of a study of monozygotic twins with inflammatory bowel disease. TCRdb reworked the 5' RACE reads into one entry per CDR3 protein, no DNA. This table holds roughly 150,000 distinct CDR3 sequences. The sequenced material came from blood. These TCRs come from a human donor with ulcerative colitis or Crohn's disease, or a healthy co-twin of an affected twin (not recorded which). CDR3s include the opening cysteine and the closing phenylalanine or tryptophan.

v_call	j_call	cdr3_aa
TRBV5-1	TRBJ1-1	CASSLVGLPNTEAFF
TRBV20-1	TRBJ1-1	CSALLTGGGTEAFF
TRBV19	TRBJ1-4	CASRDRGRTNEKLFF
TRBV18	TRBJ1-5	CASSEAGGYNQPQHF
TRBV12-3/TRBV12-4	TRBJ1-5	CASSLGQGIISNQPQHF
TRBV27	TRBJ1-1	CASSPQGGTNTEAFF
TRBV18	TRBJ2-7	CASSPGAGDGYEQYF
TRBV12-3/TRBV12-4	TRBJ1-5	CASSPRQGTWYQPQHF
TRBV14	TRBJ2-7	CASSQDRRWQYF
TRBV24-1	TRBJ1-2	CATSDPRGTGYTF
TRBV3-1	TRBJ2-1	CASSQAGAPSSYNEQFF
TRBV7-2	TRBJ2-7	CASSQKTLSAGEQYF
TRBV29-1	TRBJ1-1	CSVGRRAEAFF
TRBV19	TRBJ2-3	CASSIGSRARVLTDTQYF